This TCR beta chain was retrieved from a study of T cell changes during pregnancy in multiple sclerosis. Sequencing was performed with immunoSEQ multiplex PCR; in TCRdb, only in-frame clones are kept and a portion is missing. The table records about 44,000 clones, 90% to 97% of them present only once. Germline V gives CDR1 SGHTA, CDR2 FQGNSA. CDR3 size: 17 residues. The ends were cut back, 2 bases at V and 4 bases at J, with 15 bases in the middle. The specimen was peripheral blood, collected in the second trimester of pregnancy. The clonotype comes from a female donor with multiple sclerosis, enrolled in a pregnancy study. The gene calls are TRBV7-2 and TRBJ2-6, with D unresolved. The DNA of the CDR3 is TGTGCCAGCAGCTTACGGCGGCACACCAACGGGGCCAACGTCCTGACTTTC. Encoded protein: CASSLRRHTNGANVLTF.